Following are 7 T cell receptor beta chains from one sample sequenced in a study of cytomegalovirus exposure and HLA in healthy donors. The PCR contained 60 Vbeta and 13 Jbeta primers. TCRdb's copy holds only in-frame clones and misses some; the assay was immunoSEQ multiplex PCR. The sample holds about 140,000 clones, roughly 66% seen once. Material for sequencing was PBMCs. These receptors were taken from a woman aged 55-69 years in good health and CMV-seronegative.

The CDR3 sequence: CASRAGTSGRARETQYF. The DNA for the CDR3 is TGTGCCAGTAGAGCCGGGACTAGCGGGAGAGCCCGGGAGACCCAGTACTTC. The gene calls are TRBV19 and TRBJ2-5; TRBD2 agrees at 14 bases. The CDR3 spans 17 residues. Germline V gene data show CDR1 as LNHDA and CDR2 as SQIVND (reference sequence). The J segment lost 5 bases and the V segment lost 6 bases, leaving 11 bases of the junction unmatched.

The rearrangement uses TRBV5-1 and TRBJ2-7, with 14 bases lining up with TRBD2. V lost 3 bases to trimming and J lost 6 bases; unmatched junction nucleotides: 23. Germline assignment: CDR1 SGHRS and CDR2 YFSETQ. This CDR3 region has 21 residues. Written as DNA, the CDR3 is TGCGCCAGCAGCTCGAGGCAGCCGGGACTAGCGGGAGCCCGGAGGTCCCGCGAGCAGTACTTC. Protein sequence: CASSSRQPGLAGARRSREQYF.

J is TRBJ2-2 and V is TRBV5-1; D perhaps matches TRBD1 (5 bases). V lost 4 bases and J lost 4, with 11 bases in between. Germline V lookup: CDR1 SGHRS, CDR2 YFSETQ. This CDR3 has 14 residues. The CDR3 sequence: CASSPGASTGELFF. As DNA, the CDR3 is TGCGCCAGCAGCCCTGGGGCAAGCACCGGGGAGCTGTTTTTT.

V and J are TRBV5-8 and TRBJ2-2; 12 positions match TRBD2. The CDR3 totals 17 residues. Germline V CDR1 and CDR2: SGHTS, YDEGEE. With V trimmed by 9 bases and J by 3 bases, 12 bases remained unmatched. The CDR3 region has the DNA TGTGCCACCTTAAGCCCGACTAGCGGGAGCTACACCGGGGAGCTGTTTTTT. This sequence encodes CATLSPTSGSYTGELFF.

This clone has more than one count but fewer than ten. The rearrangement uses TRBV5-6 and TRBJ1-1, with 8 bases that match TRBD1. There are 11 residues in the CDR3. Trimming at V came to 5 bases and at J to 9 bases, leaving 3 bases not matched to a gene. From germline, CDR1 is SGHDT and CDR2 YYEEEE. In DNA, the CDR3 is TGTGCCAGCAGGCGGACAGGGAAAGCTTTCTTT. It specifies CASRRTGKAFF.

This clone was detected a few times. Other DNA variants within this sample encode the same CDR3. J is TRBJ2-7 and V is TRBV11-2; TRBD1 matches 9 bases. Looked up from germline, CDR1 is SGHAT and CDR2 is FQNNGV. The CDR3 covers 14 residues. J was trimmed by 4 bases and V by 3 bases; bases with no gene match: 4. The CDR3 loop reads CASSFGTGTYEQYF. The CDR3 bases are TGTGCCAGCAGCTTTGGGACAGGGACGTACGAGCAGTACTTC.

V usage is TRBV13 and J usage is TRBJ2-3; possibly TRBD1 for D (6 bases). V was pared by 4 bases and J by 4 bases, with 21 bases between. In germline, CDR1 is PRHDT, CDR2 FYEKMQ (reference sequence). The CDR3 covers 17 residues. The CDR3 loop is CASSSRRVGTRSDTQYF. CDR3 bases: TGTGCCAGCAGCTCCCGGCGTGTGGGGACAAGATCAGATACGCAGTATTTT.